The 20 T cell receptor beta chains below were found in one sample sequenced in a study of cytomegalovirus exposure and HLA in healthy donors. The PCR employed 60 Vbeta primers together with 13 Jbeta primers. The assay was immunoSEQ multiplex PCR, and TCRdb's table has in-frame clones only and misses some. Of 150,000 to 200,000 clones listed, 70% to 90% are singletons. Sequenced material: PBMCs. These receptors were obtained from a woman younger than 30 in good health and CMV-seronegative.

This chain links TRBV28 with TRBJ2-3; 7 bases are shared with TRBD1. V lost 1 base to trimming and J lost 2 bases; unmatched junction nucleotides: 3. The CDR3 runs 15 residues. Germline-derived CDR1 and CDR2 are MDHEN and SYDVKM. In nucleotides, the CDR3 is TGTGCCAGCAGTTTATTGACAGGGAACACAGATACGCAGTATTTT. Amino acids: CASSLLTGNTDTQYF.

The CDR3 DNA sequence: TGTGCCAGCAGCTTAGACCGGGTCTATGGCTACACCTTC. It codes for CASSLDRVYGYTF. This sequence joins TRBV6-5 and TRBJ1-2, with D unresolved. The CDR3 is 13 residues long. The V and J ends lost 6 bases and 4 bases respectively, with 12 bases between them. Germline CDR1 is MNHEY and CDR2 is SVGAGI.

The chain has TRBV9 and TRBJ2-7; no definite D call. Germline lookup yields CDR1 SGDLS and CDR2 YYNGEE. Trimming cost V 0 bases and J 3 bases, with 13 bases left between them. The CDR3 extends over 15 amino acids. The CDR3: CASSVVGGPGYEQYF. In nucleotides, the CDR3 is TGTGCCAGCAGCGTAGTGGGTGGGCCCGGCTACGAGCAGTACTTC.

This chain connects TRBV13 to TRBJ2-2; no firm D call. Germline lookup yields CDR1 PRHDT and CDR2 FYEKMQ (reference sequence). CDR3 size: 14 residues. Between the trimmed V and J ends, which lost 5 bases and 4 bases, there was a span of 11 bases. The CDR3 here is CASSESPPTGELFF. The CDR3 DNA reads as TGTGCCAGCAGCGAGAGCCCGCCCACCGGGGAGCTGTTTTTT.

V gene TRBV28 combines with J gene TRBJ2-1; TRBD2 matches 11 bases. Germline values: CDR1 MDHEN, CDR2 SYDVKM. Trimming cost V 6 bases and J 5 bases; bases outside gene matches: 12. This CDR3 contains 17 residues. The CDR3 sequence is CASSPQIAGGPHNEQFF. CDR3 sequence (DNA): TGTGCCAGCAGCCCCCAAATAGCGGGAGGGCCCCACAATGAGCAGTTCTTC.

V usage is TRBV28 and J usage is TRBJ1-3; no definite D call. Trimming took off 3 bases at V and 0 bases at J, with 6 bases between the two ends. CDR1 is MDHEN and CDR2 is SYDVKM in the germline V gene. This CDR3 region has 14 residues. This chain's CDR3 is CASSFVSSGNTIYF. Here the CDR3 DNA reads TGTGCCAGCAGTTTCGTGAGCTCTGGAAACACCATATATTTT.

The chain is built from TRBV19 and TRBJ2-2; a possible D gene is TRBD1 (5 bases). Trimming removed 1 base from V and 5 bases from J, with 17 bases in between. There are 17 residues in the CDR3. The germline V gene has CDR1 LNHDA and CDR2 SQIVND (reference sequence). CDR3 nucleotides: TGTGCCAGTAGTATAGTAAGGGGCTTCTTGGGGACCGGGGAGCTGTTTTTT. Residues: CASSIVRGFLGTGELFF.

The chain employs TRBV7-2 and TRBJ2-7; 7 positions agree with TRBD2. Germline V CDR1 and CDR2: SGHTA, FQGNSA. After removal of 6 bases from V and 0 bases from J, the junction contained 5 bases not matched to a gene. CDR3 length: 14 amino acids. The CDR3: CASRWGGDSYEQYF. The CDR3 DNA reads TGTGCCAGCAGATGGGGGGGGGACTCCTACGAGCAGTACTTC. The entire variable domain, with the rest obtained from reference TRBV7-2 and TRBJ2-7, is as follows: GAGVSQSPSNKVTEKGKDVELRCDPISGHTALYWYRQSLGQGLEFLIYFQGNSAPDKSGLPSDRFSAERTGGSVSTLTIQRTQQEDSAVYLCASRWGGDSYEQYFGPGTRLTVT.

V usage is TRBV5-1 and J usage is TRBJ1-5, with D unresolved. The V and J ends lost 4 bases and 5 bases respectively, with 10 bases between them. The CDR3 extends over 13 amino acids. The V gene's germline CDR1 is SGHRS and CDR2 YFSETQ. The CDR3 DNA follows: TGCGCCAGCAGCCTGGACGGGGATCAGCCCCAGCATTTT. This encodes CASSLDGDQPQHF.

J is TRBJ2-3 and V is TRBV27, with TRBD1 identical over 8 bases. The CDR3 runs to 15 residues. The V gene end was trimmed by 2 bases and the J gene end by 5 bases; junction bases not matched to a gene: 6. The germline V gene encodes CDR1 MNHEY and CDR2 SMNVEV (reference sequence). The CDR3, as DNA: TGTGCCAGCAGTTTAGACCCCAGGGGGCTAGATACGCAGTATTTT. Protein sequence: CASSLDPRGLDTQYF.

The rearrangement links TRBV6-5 to TRBJ1-1, with TRBD1 as a possible D gene (6 bases). From germline, CDR1 is MNHEY and CDR2 SVGAGI. CDR3 length: 12 residues. The V and J ends lost 5 bases and 9 bases respectively, with 13 bases between them. The CDR3 nucleotides read TGTGCCAGCAGTCCGGACAGCGGGAAAGCTTTCTTT. Protein product: CASSPDSGKAFF.

This clone was observed a single time. J is TRBJ1-5 and V is TRBV7-2; D is unresolved. The V end was cut by 4 bases, the J end by 2 bases, with 6 bases between. The CDR3 is 13 residues long. Germline V lookup: CDR1 SGHTA, CDR2 FQGNSA. CDR3 amino acids: CASSSNGNQPQHF. The CDR3 bases are TGTGCCAGCAGCTCAAATGGCAATCAGCCCCAGCATTTT.

The chain couples TRBV5-6 to TRBJ1-6; D ambiguous. The CDR3 totals 15 residues. Trimming removed 4 bases from V and 7 bases from J, with 15 bases in between. The germline gives CDR1 SGHDT, CDR2 YYEEEE. The CDR3: CASSQTASGNSPLHF. The CDR3 nucleotides read TGTGCCAGCAGCCAAACGGCTTCAGGAAATTCACCCCTCCACTTT.

The chain carries TRBV6-5 and TRBJ1-2; D unresolved. The CDR3 covers 13 residues. From germline, CDR1 is MNHEY and CDR2 SVGAGI. V dropped 0 bases and J dropped 6 bases, with 8 bases sitting between them. CDR3 sequence reads: CASSYSGTDGYTF. In nucleotides, the CDR3 is TGTGCCAGCAGTTACTCAGGAACAGATGGCTACACCTTC.

The V and J genes are TRBV28 and TRBJ2-7; 12 nucleotides line up with TRBD1. This CDR3 spans 18 amino acids. Germline V CDR1 and CDR2: MDHEN, SYDVKM. The trim removed 5 bases at V and 2 bases at J, leaving 13 bases unmatched. The CDR3 DNA reads as TGTGCCAGCAGTGGGGGGGGGACAGGGGGCTTCCCCGCCTACGAGCAGTACTTC. It is translated as CASSGGGTGGFPAYEQYF.

The chain combines TRBV5-6 with TRBJ1-6; no reliable D call. Trimming stripped 1 base from V and 7 bases from J, with 6 bases between. From germline, CDR1 is SGHDT and CDR2 YYEEEE. The CDR3 has 13 amino acids. CDR3 residues: CASSLQVNSPLHF. The CDR3 nucleotides read TGTGCCAGCAGCTTGCAGGTGAATTCACCCCTCCACTTT.

V is TRBV29-1 and J is TRBJ2-5; 8 nucleotides line up with TRBD2. CDR1 and CDR2 from the germline V gene are SQVTM and ANQGSEA. The CDR3 runs to 14 residues. V lost 7 bases, J lost 2 bases, and 9 bases stayed unmatched. CDR3 in amino acids: CSARPLAGQETQYF. The CDR3 nucleotides read TGCAGCGCTCGCCCCTTAGCGGGGCAAGAGACCCAGTACTTC.

The genes are TRBV6-5 and TRBJ1-4; TRBD1 agrees at 9 bases. From germline, CDR1 is MNHEY and CDR2 SVGAGI. V trimming: 5 bases; J trimming: 8 bases; junction bases outside the gene matches: 6. CDR3 size: 14 residues. CDR3 nucleotides: TGTGCCAGCAGTCGAGGACAGGGGTGGGAAAAACTGTTTTTT. Its translation: CASSRGQGWEKLFF.

This sequence joins TRBV11-2 and TRBJ1-1; D remains ambiguous. Germline V gene lookup returns CDR1 SGHAT and CDR2 FQNNGV. CDR3 length equals 15 residues. The V end was cut by 1 base, the J end by 2 bases, with 11 bases between. The CDR3 region has the DNA TGTGCCAGCAGCTTAGTTGCCACTTTCAACACTGAAGCTTTCTTT. It yields the protein CASSLVATFNTEAFF. The variable domain in full, completed from reference TRBV11-2 and TRBJ1-1, reads EAGVAQSPRYKIIEKRQSVAFWCNPISGHATLYWYQQILGQGPKLLIQFQNNGVVDDSQLPKDRFSAERLKGVDSTLKIQPAKLEDSAVYLCASSLVATFNTEAFFGQGTRLTVV.

This chain joins TRBV5-6 and TRBJ2-1; the match to TRBD2 covers 9 bases. The CDR3 runs to 16 residues. With V trimmed by 2 bases and J by 2 bases, 5 bases remained unmatched. Germline assignment: CDR1 SGHDT and CDR2 YYEEEE. The CDR3 nucleotides are TGTGCCAGCAGCTTCTTTAGCGGGAGTCCCTACAATGAGCAGTTCTTC. This codes for CASSFFSGSPYNEQFF.